Listed below are T cell receptor beta chains from one sample, sequenced in a study of shared clonotypes between healthy human individuals. Only in-frame clones appear in the TCRdb table, and some are missing; sequencing was by immunoSEQ multiplex PCR. The data contain under 750,000 clones, around 77% of them seen just once; the ten biggest clones take up approximately 2%. Sequenced: memory CD4+ T cells sorted from blood. These receptors originate from a woman in her thirties in good health. Both conserved end residues are part of each CDR3. The D gene is left open where the match is weak. The size field is filled for only some rows; it gives once, few, many or a size class.

clone size	V gene	J gene	D gene	CDR3 DNA	CDR3 protein
-	TRBV4-1	TRBJ2-7	-	TGCGCCAGCAGCCGTCAGGGGCGGGACTCGACCTACGAGCAGTACTTC	CASSRQGRDSTYEQYF
-	TRBV19	TRBJ2-1	TRBD2	TGTGCCAGTAGTACCCTAAGACTAGCGGCTACTTATGAGCAGTTCTTC	CASSTLRLAATYEQFF
many	TRBV2	TRBJ2-7	TRBD2	TGTGCCAGCAGTAGCGGGAGGAACTCCTACGAGCAGTACTTC	CASSSGRNSYEQYF
-	TRBV6-9	TRBJ2-7	-	TGTGCCAGCGACAGTAGCCAATTTTACGAGCAGTACTTC	CASDSSQFYEQYF
-	TRBV19	TRBJ2-2	TRBD2	TGTGCCAGTACCCTCTACGGGACTAGGCCCGGGGAGCTGTTTTTT	CASTLYGTRPGELFF
-	TRBV29-1	TRBJ2-1	-	TGCAGCGCCAAAAGCGGTAACAATGAGCAGTTCTTC	CSAKSGNNEQFF
-	TRBV6-1	TRBJ2-7	-	TGTGCCAGCACCAACCCCGGGACGGTCTACGAGCAGTACTTC	CASTNPGTVYEQYF
-	TRBV7-6	TRBJ2-1	TRBD2	TGTGCCAGCAGCCGAATTAGCGGGAGGGCCATCAATGAGCAGTTCTTC	CASSRISGRAINEQFF
few	TRBV7-8	TRBJ1-5	TRBD1	TGTGCCAGCAGCTTAGGATCGACAGGGGCTCAGCCCCAGCATTTT	CASSLGSTGAQPQHF
-	TRBV28	TRBJ2-7	-	TGTGCCAGCAGTCCCTTGTGGCAGGGTACCTACGAGCAGTACTTC	CASSPLWQGTYEQYF
-	TRBV7-9	TRBJ2-2	-	TGTGCCAGCAGCTTTGCAGGGCCAGCCACCGGGGAGCTGTTTTTT	CASSFAGPATGELFF
-	TRBV7-8	TRBJ2-7	TRBD2	TGTGCCAGCAGTCCAGGGACTAGCGAGACCTACGAGCAGTACTTC	CASSPGTSETYEQYF
-	TRBV27	TRBJ1-1	-	TGTGCCAGCAGTAATTCCGACTCAGGGATAAGAACTGAAGCTTTCTTT	CASSNSDSGIRTEAFF
-	TRBV25-1	TRBJ2-7	-	TGTGCCAGCAGTGCAACCACGCAGGGCTCCCACGAGCAGTACTTC	CASSATTQGSHEQYF
-	TRBV28	TRBJ2-1	TRBD2	TGTGCCAGCAGTCCACCGCAGACTAGCGGGACCCGGGAGCAGTTCTTC	CASSPPQTSGTREQFF
-	TRBV4-2	TRBJ2-7	-	TGTGCCAGCAGCTTGTCTAGCACCTACGAGCAGTACTTC	CASSLSSTYEQYF
once	TRBV7-9	TRBJ2-2	TRBD1	TGTGCCAGCAGCTTCAGGGGGAACCGGCAAACCGGGGAGCTGTTTTTT	CASSFRGNRQTGELFF
-	TRBV7-9	TRBJ2-1	TRBD2	TGTGCCAGCAGCTTGGAGAGACTAGCGGGAGACGGGGAGCAGTTCTTC	CASSLERLAGDGEQFF
-	TRBV7-9	TRBJ1-5	-	TGTGCCAGCAGCTTCGTGGAGGGAAGCAATCAGCCCCAGCATTTT	CASSFVEGSNQPQHF
-	TRBV6-5	TRBJ1-2	TRBD1	TGTGCCAGCAGTTACTCGCGACAGGGGATCTATGGCTACACCTTC	CASSYSRQGIYGYTF
-	TRBV5-1	TRBJ2-7	TRBD2	TGCGCCAGCAGCATTAGCGGGGCGGTCTACGAGCAGTACTTC	CASSISGAVYEQYF
few	TRBV30	TRBJ1-2	-	TGTGCCTGGAGTGCAGGAACGGGCTATGGCTACACCTTC	CAWSAGTGYGYTF
-	TRBV5-5	TRBJ2-3	TRBD2	TGTGCCAGCAGCTCCGGTCTTGGGACTAGTGCCGATACGCAGTATTTT	CASSSGLGTSADTQYF
-	TRBV19	TRBJ1-5	-	TGTGCCAGTAGTATAGTTTACAGGGCTAGCAATCAGCCCCAGCATTTT	CASSIVYRASNQPQHF
-	TRBV28	TRBJ1-5	-	TGTGCCAGCAGTAGCCAGGACTTTAAGCCCCAGCATTTT	CASSSQDFKPQHF
many	TRBV25-1	TRBJ2-4	TRBD2	TGTGCCAGCAGTGCTTCCCTAGCGGGAGCCAAAAACATTCAGTACTTC	CASSASLAGAKNIQYF
many	TRBV27	TRBJ2-2	-	TGTGTCAGTAGGGACGGACGGAACACCGGGGAGCTGTTTTTT	CVSRDGRNTGELFF
-	TRBV27	TRBJ2-3	TRBD2	TGTGCCAGCAACTTTTTAGCGGGAGGCACAGATACGCAGTATTTT	CASNFLAGGTDTQYF
-	TRBV6-5	TRBJ2-5	TRBD1	TGTGCCAGCACCCAAGCAGGACAGGGTAGTGCGACCCAGTACTTC	CASTQAGQGSATQYF
once	TRBV11-3	TRBJ2-2	-	TGTGCCAGCAGTAAGGTATCGGGGAGTAACACCGGGGAGCTGTTTTTT	CASSKVSGSNTGELFF
once	TRBV5-4	TRBJ1-1	-	TGTGCCAGCACTTCGGGCTGTTGTAGAGGCACCAGGGAGGGTTACACTGAAGCTTTCTTT	CASTSGCCRGTREGYTEAFF
-	TRBV2	TRBJ2-3	-	TGTGCCAGCAGGGCTGCTTTAGATACGCAGTATTTT	CASRAALDTQYF
few	TRBV6-5	TRBJ1-2	TRBD1	TGTGCCAGCAGTGGGAGGGGGCGAGGCTACACCTTC	CASSGRGRGYTF
few	TRBV2	TRBJ2-5	-	TGTGCCAGCGGAGGGGTGAGGGAGACCCAGTACTTC	CASGGVRETQYF
-	TRBV18	TRBJ2-1	TRBD2	TGTGCCAGCTCACCGGGAGTAGTGACTAGCGGCTACAATGAGCAGTTCTTC	CASSPGVVTSGYNEQFF
-	TRBV6-1	TRBJ2-7	-	TGTGCCAGCAAAGCGGTGTCGGGCGAGCAGTACTTC	CASKAVSGEQYF